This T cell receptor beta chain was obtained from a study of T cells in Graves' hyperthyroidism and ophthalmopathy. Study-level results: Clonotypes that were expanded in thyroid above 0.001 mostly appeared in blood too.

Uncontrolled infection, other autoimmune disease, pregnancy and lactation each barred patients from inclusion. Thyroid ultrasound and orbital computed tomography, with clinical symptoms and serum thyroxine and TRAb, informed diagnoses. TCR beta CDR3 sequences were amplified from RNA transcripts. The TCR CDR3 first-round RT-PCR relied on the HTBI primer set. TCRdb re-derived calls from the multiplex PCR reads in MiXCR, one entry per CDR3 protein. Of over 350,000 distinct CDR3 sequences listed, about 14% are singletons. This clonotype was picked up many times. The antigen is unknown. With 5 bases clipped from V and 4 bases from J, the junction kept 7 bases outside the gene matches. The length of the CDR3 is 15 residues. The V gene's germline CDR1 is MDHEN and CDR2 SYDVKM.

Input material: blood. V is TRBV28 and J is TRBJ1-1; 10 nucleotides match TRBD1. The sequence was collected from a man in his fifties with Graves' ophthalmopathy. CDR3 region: CASSRGTGATTEAFF. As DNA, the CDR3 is TGTGCCAGCAGTAGGGGGACAGGGGCAACCACTGAAGCTTTCTTT.